These T cell receptor beta chains were read from a single sample in a study of cytomegalovirus exposure and HLA in healthy donors. Sequenced by immunoSEQ multiplex PCR; TCRdb stores in-frame clones only, minus some. The table lists approximately 93,000 clones, more than 70% of them singletons. Material: PBMCs. The receptor source for this set is a woman aged 40 to 50 in good health and CMV-seronegative. Both conserved end residues are part of each CDR3. D genes are given only for firm matches. A row's size may be missing; if present it is once, few, many or a size class.

d_call	cdr3_length	v_call	clone_size	j_call	cdr3_nt	cdr3_aa
TRBD1	14	TRBV18	-	TRBJ1-1	TGTGCCAGCCGCTCTCGACAGGGGAACACTGAAGCTTTCTTT	CASRSRQGNTEAFF
TRBD1	18	TRBV2	-	TRBJ1-6	TGTGCCAGTACCCAAGACAGGGGAGTGTTGATCCATAATTCACCCCTCCACTTT	CASTQDRGVLIHNSPLHF
TRBD1	17	TRBV27	-	TRBJ2-7	TGTGCCAGCAGCCGCCCCTCTTCTAGGGGGCCAAACTACGAGCAGTACTTC	CASSRPSSRGPNYEQYF
-	15	TRBV4-2	-	TRBJ1-6	TGTGCCAGCAGCCAAGGAACAGGGTCGAATTCACCCCTCCACTTT	CASSQGTGSNSPLHF
-	13	TRBV30	once	TRBJ2-7	TGTGCCTGGAGTGTCCGACTAGCCTACGAGCAGTACTTC	CAWSVRLAYEQYF
-	13	TRBV14	-	TRBJ2-5	TGTGCCAGCAGCCAAGGGCCAGCGGAGACCCAGTACTTC	CASSQGPAETQYF
TRBD1	14	TRBV30	-	TRBJ1-6	TGTGCCTGGAGTCCCGGGACAGCTGGCTCACCCCTCCACTTT	CAWSPGTAGSPLHF
-	15	TRBV5-1	-	TRBJ1-1	TGCGCCAGCAGCACCGAGGGACACCCCAACACTGAAGCTTTCTTT	CASSTEGHPNTEAFF
-	14	TRBV2	-	TRBJ1-1	TGTGCCAGCAGTGAAGCAGGGGCGGCCACTGAAGCTTTCTTT	CASSEAGAATEAFF
-	13	TRBV30	-	TRBJ1-3	TGTGCCTGGACAGGGAACTCTGGAAACACCATATATTTT	CAWTGNSGNTIYF
-	13	TRBV27	-	TRBJ2-5	TGTGCCAGCAGGATCAGACAACAAGAGACCCAGTACTTC	CASRIRQQETQYF
-	15	TRBV6-6	-	TRBJ1-5	TGTGCCAGCAGTTCGGGGGTAAGGTTGGCGCAGCCCCAGCATTTT	CASSSGVRLAQPQHF
-	14	TRBV5-1	-	TRBJ1-5	TGCGCCAGCAGCTTGGGACAGAACAATCAGCCCCAGAATTTT	CASSLGQNNQPQNF
-	13	TRBV7-9	-	TRBJ2-5	TGTGCCAGCAGGTTAGCGCGCCAAGAGACCCAGTACTTC	CASRLARQETQYF
-	15	TRBV7-6	few	TRBJ1-3	TGTGCCAGCAGCTTATCGGGAACCTCTGGAAACACCATATATTTT	CASSLSGTSGNTIYF
TRBD1	15	TRBV19	-	TRBJ1-4	TGTGCCAGTAGTCTCCGGGACAGGGGGCTAAAAAAACTGTTTTTT	CASSLRDRGLKKLFF
TRBD2	16	TRBV18	-	TRBJ2-7	TGTGCCAGCTCACTGCAGCCTAGCGGGGGGGCCTACGAGCAGTACTTC	CASSLQPSGGAYEQYF
-	13	TRBV5-4	-	TRBJ2-7	TGTGCCAGCAGCTTTGTTCAGGGGCGGGAGCAGTACTTC	CASSFVQGREQYF
-	16	TRBV12-1	few	TRBJ2-1	TGTGCCAGCAGCACCCCTCGCGGGGACCGCTACAATGAGCAGTTCTTC	CASSTPRGDRYNEQFF
-	13	TRBV11-3	-	TRBJ2-3	TGTGCCAGGCCAAGGCGGAGCACAGATACGCAGTATTTT	CARPRRSTDTQYF
TRBD2	14	TRBV19	-	TRBJ2-7	TGTGCCAGTAGCACTAGCGGGGGCTCCTACGAGCAGTACTTC	CASSTSGGSYEQYF
TRBD1	16	TRBV2	-	TRBJ1-5	TGTGCCAGCAGTGGCCAACAGGGGTATAGCAATCAGCCCCAGCATTTT	CASSGQQGYSNQPQHF
TRBD1	16	TRBV4-2	-	TRBJ2-7	TGTGCCAGCAGCCAAGAAAGGACAGGGGACTCCTACGAGCAGTACTTC	CASSQERTGDSYEQYF
-	15	TRBV7-9	-	TRBJ1-1	TGTGCCAGCAGCGTCCACAAGGGGGGGAAGACTGAAGCTTTCTTT	CASSVHKGGKTEAFF
-	15	TRBV21-1	-	TRBJ1-6	TGTGCCAGCAGCAAAGGTTGGCCGAAGAATTCACCCCTCCACTTT	CASSKGWPKNSPLHF
TRBD2	15	TRBV4-2	-	TRBJ2-3	TGTGCCAGCAGCCAAGGCCGGGGGGGGACAGATACGCAGTATTTT	CASSQGRGGTDTQYF
-	12	TRBV28	few	TRBJ2-3	TGTGCCAGCAGCCTAAGCACAGATACGCAGTATTTT	CASSLSTDTQYF
TRBD1	15	TRBV7-2	few	TRBJ1-2	TGTGCCAGCAGCTTCGCCGGACAGGGTAACTCTGGCTACACCTTC	CASSFAGQGNSGYTF
-	17	TRBV6-1	-	TRBJ1-1	TGTGCCAGCAGTGAAGGGATGTGGGAGATGCGGGGTACTGAAGCTTTCTTT	CASSEGMWEMRGTEAFF
TRBD2	18	TRBV4-1	-	TRBJ2-3	TGCGCCAGCAGCCTACGCATCGAGCGGGGGGGGAGCACAGATACGCAGTATTTT	CASSLRIERGGSTDTQYF
TRBD2	18	TRBV10-3	-	TRBJ2-3	TGTGCCATCGGCAGCCCTAGCGGGGGGGCCTCCGGCACAGATACGCAGTATTTT	CAIGSPSGGASGTDTQYF
-	13	TRBV7-9	-	TRBJ1-1	TGTGCCAGCAGCCCCCAGTGGGCCCCTGAAGCTTTCTTT	CASSPQWAPEAFF
-	15	TRBV6-1	few	TRBJ1-1	TGTGCCAGCAGTGTCTACAGGGCCATGAACACTGAAGCTTTCTTT	CASSVYRAMNTEAFF
TRBD1	11	TRBV20-1	-	TRBJ1-1	TGCAGTGCTAGGCGAACAGGGGTAGCTTTCTTT	CSARRTGVAFF
-	13	TRBV7-9	-	TRBJ1-1	TGTGCCAGCAGCTCCGGGACTCTCGGTGAAGCTTTCTTT	CASSSGTLGEAFF
TRBD1	14	TRBV7-2	-	TRBJ1-1	TGTGCCAGCAGCCCGGGACAGGGGGCTTCTGAAGCTTTCTTT	CASSPGQGASEAFF
-	15	TRBV5-1	-	TRBJ2-5	TGCGCCAGCAGCTTGAGTCTCGGCGGGGAAGAGACCCAGTACTTC	CASSLSLGGEETQYF
-	15	TRBV5-8	-	TRBJ1-4	TGTGCCAGCAGCGCCTACAGGAGAACTAATGAAAAACTGTTTTTT	CASSAYRRTNEKLFF
-	12	TRBV10-3	-	TRBJ1-4	TGTGCCACCGGACAGCCTAATGAAAAACTGTTTTTT	CATGQPNEKLFF
-	14	TRBV6-5	once	TRBJ2-1	TGTGCCAGCAGCGGCAGAAGTGGAGTCAATGAGCAGTTCTTC	CASSGRSGVNEQFF
-	16	TRBV25-1	-	TRBJ2-2	TGTGCCAGCAGTGAATATGGGGCAGGGAACACCGGGGAGCTGTTTTTT	CASSEYGAGNTGELFF
-	13	TRBV2	-	TRBJ1-3	TGTGCCAGCAGTGGGAGTTTTAGAAACACCATATATTTT	CASSGSFRNTIYF
-	16	TRBV15	-	TRBJ1-6	TGTGCCACCAGCAGAGATCGGGGCGGGGGCGGGTTACCCCTCCACTTT	CATSRDRGGGGLPLHF